This passage covers 17 T cell receptor beta chains from one sample sequenced in a study of blood T cell repertoires in COVID-19. The table came from immunoSEQ multiplex PCR; TCRdb's copy has only in-frame clones and leaves some out. The sample contains fewer than 300,000 clones, approximately 90% of which appear only once. The sample consisted of peripheral blood. The receptors originated from a woman in her forties who had recovered from COVID-19.

The genes are TRBV6-5 and TRBJ1-1; D may be TRBD1 (5 bases). Germline V gives CDR1 MNHEY, CDR2 SVGAGI. The CDR3 spans 14 residues. The V end was cut by 2 bases, the J end by 0 bases, with 7 bases between. CDR3 in amino acids: CASSYGGVNTEAFF. The CDR3 DNA sequence: TGTGCCAGCAGTTACGGGGGGGTGAACACTGAAGCTTTCTTT.

This clone was counted once. V and J are TRBV15 and TRBJ2-4; D is undetermined. CDR1 LNHNV and CDR2 YYDKDF come from the germline V gene (reference sequence). The length of the CDR3 is 17 residues. Trimming removed 7 bases at V and 0 bases at J, with 19 bases between. CDR3 protein: CATTSRLDPLAKNIQYF. CDR3 nucleotide sequence: TGTGCCACCACCTCCAGACTCGACCCACTAGCCAAAAACATTCAGTACTTC. The full variable domain, rest sourced from reference TRBV15 and TRBJ2-4, is DAMVIQNPRYQVTQFGKPVTLSCSQTLNHNVMYWYQQKSSQAPKLLFHYYDKDFNNEADTPDNFQSRRPNTSFCFLDIRSPGLGDTAMYLCATTSRLDPLAKNIQYFGAGTRLSVL.

J is TRBJ1-2 and V is TRBV29-1; 7 bases line up with TRBD1. The CDR3 is made up of 12 amino acids. The ends lost 4 bases at V and 4 bases at J; junction bases unmatched: 3. Germline CDR1 is SQVTM and CDR2 is ANQGSEA. The CDR3 spells CSVVQGGYGYTF. CDR3 nucleotide sequence: TGCAGCGTTGTCCAGGGGGGCTATGGCTACACCTTC.

Only one count was recorded for this clone. The chain links TRBV5-1 to TRBJ1-1, with D possibly being TRBD1 (5 bases). CDR3 size: 14 residues. V was shortened by 0 bases and J by 7 bases, with 13 bases between the two germline ends. Germline V CDR1 and CDR2: SGHRS, YFSETQ. For the CDR3, the DNA is TGCGCCAGCAGCTTGGAGGGCGGGGCCCGTGAAGCTTTCTTT. It translates to CASSLEGGAREAFF.

The chain is built from TRBV27 and TRBJ2-3; TRBD2 matches at 7 bases. The CDR3 contains 13 residues. Germline V gene data show CDR1 as MNHEY and CDR2 as SMNVEV (reference sequence). The junction had 1 base not matched to a gene; V was cut back by 3 bases and J by 4 bases. As DNA, the CDR3 is TGTGCCAGCAGTTTCCGGGAGGCAGATACGCAGTATTTT. It yields the protein CASSFREADTQYF.

This chain uses TRBV4-3 with TRBJ1-2, with 7 bases fitting TRBD1. V shed 1 base, J shed 6 bases, and the junction held 14 bases outside the gene matches. This CDR3 contains 17 residues. From germline, CDR1 is LGHNA and CDR2 YSLEER. CDR3 DNA sequence: TGCGCCAGCAGCCAAGGGGTGACAGGGACCTTTTTTGATGGCTACACCTTC. Protein product: CASSQGVTGTFFDGYTF.

A few counts support this clone. The chain has TRBV7-9 and TRBJ2-1, with 9 positions matching TRBD2. The V segment lost 4 bases and the J segment 4 bases; nucleotides outside the gene matches: 8. CDR1 SEHNR and CDR2 FQNEAQ come from the germline V gene (reference sequence). This CDR3 spans 16 amino acids. CDR3 bases: TGTGCCAGCAGCTCCAGACTAGCGGACACGTACAATGAGCAGTTCTTC. Protein: CASSSRLADTYNEQFF.

The genes are TRBV3-1 (or the pseudogene TRBV3-2) and TRBJ2-2, with no clear D. This CDR3 comprises 13 residues. V was clipped by 0 bases and J by 7 bases, with 6 bases between them. Germline CDR1 reads LGHDT; CDR2 reads YNNKEL (reference sequence). DNA of the CDR3: TGTGCCAGCAGCCAAGAGGGCCGCGGGGAGCTGTTTTTT. It is translated as CASSQEGRGELFF.

The chain uses TRBV28 and TRBJ1-2; a possible D gene is TRBD1 (6 bases). Germline V gene data show CDR1 as MDHEN and CDR2 as SYDVKM. The CDR3 is 11 amino acids. V was clipped by 6 bases and J by 7 bases, with 9 bases between them. Here the CDR3 DNA reads TGTGCCAGCAGAGTAGGGGGTGGCTACACCTTC. Amino acid sequence: CASRVGGGYTF.

This chain uses TRBV21-1 with TRBJ2-7; the table's D call of TRBD1 was not tested on the DNA. TRBV21-1 is listed as a pseudogene. CDR3 length: 14 amino acids. The CDR3 sequence: CASSKAGQLYEQYV. The CDR3, as DNA: TGTGCCAGCAGCAAAGCGGGGCAGCTCTACGAGCAGTACGTC.

The chain is built from TRBV7-8 and TRBJ2-3, with TRBD2 matching over 7 bases. Germline values: CDR1 SGHVS, CDR2 FQNEAQ. CDR3 length: 17 residues. The V segment lost 10 bases and the J segment 4 bases; nucleotides outside the gene matches: 20. CDR3 in DNA: TGTGCCACGGGTGGGGAGGGCCCTGTTGTCTCCGCAGATACGCAGTATTTT. Its translation is CATGGEGPVVSADTQYF.

The chain joins TRBV2 to TRBJ2-1; TRBD2 might be the D (6 bases). The CDR3 runs 14 residues. The V gene's germline CDR1 is SNHLY and CDR2 FYNNEI. The V end was cut by 3 bases, the J end by 7 bases, with 13 bases between. In DNA form, the CDR3 reads TGTGCCAGCAGTGAGGGACTTCGTACGAATGAGCAGTTCTTC. Its protein is CASSEGLRTNEQFF.

The CDR3 coding sequence is TGTGCCAGCAGCCCGGCTAGCGGCCCCTACGAGCAGTACTTC. Amino acids: CASSPASGPYEQYF. This chain links TRBV9 with TRBJ2-7, with 7 bases fitting TRBD2. This CDR3 region has 14 residues. V trimming: 4 bases; J trimming: 2 bases; junction bases outside the gene matches: 6. Germline V gives CDR1 SGDLS, CDR2 YYNGEE.

The chain combines TRBV15 with TRBJ1-1; unclear D gene. V shed 1 base and J shed 5 bases, with 8 bases lying between them. Germline-derived CDR1 and CDR2 are LNHNV and YYDKDF (reference sequence). CDR3 length: 13 residues. The chain's CDR3 is CATSRGEQTEAFF. The DNA of the CDR3 is TGTGCCACCAGCAGAGGGGAGCAGACTGAAGCTTTCTTT.

This chain connects TRBV5-1 to TRBJ1-5; D is possibly TRBD1 (5 bases). The length of the CDR3 is 13 residues. Germline CDR1 is SGHRS and CDR2 is YFSETQ. Trimming removed 0 bases from V and 7 bases from J, with 8 bases in between. CDR3 sequence (DNA): TGCGCCAGCAGCTTGGGTGGGGGGCAGCCCCAGCATTTT. It yields the protein CASSLGGGQPQHF.

V is TRBV24-1 and J is TRBJ2-1; 12 bases are a match to TRBD2. The germline gives CDR1 KGHDR, CDR2 SFDVKD. Unmatched junction bases numbered 10, after V lost 4 bases and J lost 7 bases. The CDR3 length is 17 residues. Here the CDR3 DNA reads TGTGCCACCAGTGAAAAGTCCCCTAGCGGGAGGGGGAATGAGCAGTTCTTC. It specifies CATSEKSPSGRGNEQFF.

The chain couples TRBV19 to TRBJ1-1; TRBD1 matches at 12 bases. Germline V gives CDR1 LNHDA, CDR2 SQIVND (reference sequence). This CDR3 contains 13 residues. Trimming at V came to 9 bases and at J to 5 bases, leaving 4 bases not matched to a gene. The CDR3 nucleotides read TGTGCCAGCCGGGACAGGGGGCATACTGAAGCTTTCTTT. It translates to CASRDRGHTEAFF.